One sample yielded the 29 T cell receptor beta chains listed below, sequenced in a study of blood T cell repertoires in COVID-19. Method: immunoSEQ multiplex PCR; TCRdb's copy keeps in-frame clones and lacks some. The repertoire includes 85,000 to 95,000 clones, around 87% of them detected once, and less than 5% sits in the top ten. The sample consisted of peripheral blood. The receptors originated from a woman at least 80 years old with acute or convalescent COVID-19.

V is TRBV9 and J is TRBJ1-3; D not resolved. The CDR3 loop spans 14 amino acids. The germline CDR1 and CDR2 sequences are SGDLS and YYNGEE. V dropped 3 bases and J dropped 0 bases, with 7 bases sitting between them. CDR3 sequence (DNA): TGTGCCAGCAGCGCCATCAGCTCTGGAAACACCATATATTTT. Amino acid sequence: CASSAISSGNTIYF. The variable domain in full, with the rest retrieved from reference TRBV9 and TRBJ1-3, is DSGVTQTPKHLITATGQRVTLRCSPRSGDLSVYWYQQSLDQGLQFLIQYYNGEERAKGNILERFSAQQFPDLHSELNLSSLELGDSALYFCASSAISSGNTIYFGEGSWLTVV.

This chain uses TRBV9 with TRBJ1-2; D may be TRBD1 (6 bases). CDR3 size: 14 residues. Germline V gene lookup returns CDR1 SGDLS and CDR2 YYNGEE. V lost 2 bases to trimming and J lost 7 bases, with 15 bases between them. The CDR3 DNA reads as TGTGCCAGCAGCGTTGGGGGGGCCCGGAGTGGCTACACCTTC. This gives the protein CASSVGGARSGYTF.

CDR3 in DNA: TGTGCCAGCAGCCGAGTCTCTGGGGCCAACGTCCTGACTTTC. It specifies CASSRVSGANVLTF. This chain uses TRBV14 with TRBJ2-6; D gene ambiguous. Trimming took 4 bases from V and 0 from J, leaving 4 bases between them. The CDR3 has 14 amino acids. From germline, CDR1 is SGHDN and CDR2 FVKESK.

CDR3 sequence (DNA): TGTGCCAGCAGTTACGGGACAGGGGGCGGCGAGCAGTACTTC. Its translation: CASSYGTGGGEQYF. The chain couples TRBV6-6 to TRBJ2-7, with 12 bases identical to TRBD1. CDR3 length: 14 amino acids. Germline assignment: CDR1 MNHNY and CDR2 SVGAGI (reference sequence). The trim removed 2 bases at V and 6 bases at J, leaving 2 bases unmatched.

The gene calls are TRBV19 and TRBJ1-5; D possibly corresponds to TRBD1 (5 bases). The CDR3 spans 14 residues. Germline CDR1 is LNHDA and CDR2 is SQIVND (reference sequence). V gave up 4 bases and J gave up 3 bases, with 10 bases separating them. The CDR3 DNA follows: TGTGCCAGTAGTACCCAGGGTGCCAATCAGCCCCAGCATTTT. This gives the protein CASSTQGANQPQHF.

This CDR3 is CASSTLRDRLRGYTF. CDR3 bases: TGTGCCAGTAGTACCCTCCGGGACAGGCTTCGGGGCTACACCTTC. The chain recombines TRBV19 with TRBJ1-2; the match to TRBD1 covers 8 bases. Germline V gives CDR1 LNHDA, CDR2 SQIVND (reference sequence). The CDR3 spans 15 residues. V gave up 4 bases and J gave up 8 bases; unmatched junction bases: 12.

V and J are TRBV5-1 and TRBJ2-1; 14 bases fit TRBD2. The CDR3 is 15 residues long. CDR1 and CDR2 from the germline V gene are SGHRS and YFSETQ. With 0 bases clipped from V and 10 bases from J, the junction kept 3 bases outside the gene matches. The CDR3: CASSLAGLAGEEQFF. The DNA of the CDR3 is TGCGCCAGCAGCTTGGCGGGACTAGCGGGAGAGGAGCAGTTCTTC.

The chain links TRBV5-4 to TRBJ2-5; TRBD1 matches at 7 bases. Germline CDR1 SGHNT, CDR2 YYREEE (reference sequence). The CDR3 covers 14 residues. V was clipped by 3 bases and J by 5 bases; unmatched bases: 7. The DNA of the CDR3 is TGTGCCAGCAGCTCCCCCCGCAGGGGGGAGACCCAGTACTTC. Translation gives CASSSPRRGETQYF.

The chain carries TRBV23-1 and TRBJ1-2; D ambiguous. TRBV23-1 carries the ORF label, with uncertain function. The germline V and J ends were trimmed by 2 bases and 8 bases, with 18 bases remaining between them. The length of the CDR3 is 15 residues. The DNA for the CDR3 is TGCGCCAGCAGTCAACCCCTAGCCCGGCTTCGGGGCTACACCTTC. It yields the protein CASSQPLARLRGYTF.

The chain uses TRBV5-1 and TRBJ1-2; no clear D gene. The CDR3 has 13 amino acids. Looked up from germline, CDR1 is SGHRS and CDR2 is YFSETQ. The V gene lost 1 base and the J gene lost 10 bases, with 14 bases spanning the gap. CDR3 region: CASSLQSSGFYTF. CDR3 sequence (DNA): TGCGCCAGCAGCTTGCAGTCATCAGGATTCTACACCTTC.

This rearrangement joins TRBV29-1 to TRBJ2-7, with 7 nucleotides matching TRBD1. CDR3 length equals 14 residues. Losses at the gene ends were 7 bases for V and 2 bases for J; bases not matched to a gene: 11. The germline V gene encodes CDR1 SQVTM and CDR2 ANQGSEA. The chain's CDR3 is CSATIRGTTYEQYF. DNA of the CDR3: TGCAGCGCGACTATCAGGGGGACCACCTACGAGCAGTACTTC.

J is TRBJ1-5 and V is TRBV7-2; 7 positions agree with TRBD1. Per germline, CDR1 SGHTA and CDR2 FQGNSA. The CDR3 contains 14 residues. V shed 5 bases, J shed 7 bases, and the junction held 8 bases outside the gene matches. The CDR3 bases are TGTGCCAGCAGCCCACAGGGGTCCGGGCAGCCCCAGCATTTT. Its translation is CASSPQGSGQPQHF. The full variable domain, rest sourced from reference TRBV7-2 and TRBJ1-5, is GAGVSQSPSNKVTEKGKDVELRCDPISGHTALYWYRQSLGQGLEFLIYFQGNSAPDKSGLPSDRFSAERTGGSVSTLTIQRTQQEDSAVYLCASSPQGSGQPQHFGDGTRLSIL.

The chain carries TRBV9 and TRBJ2-3; D is unresolved. This CDR3 spans 13 amino acids. Germline loops: CDR1 SGDLS, CDR2 YYNGEE. V dropped 4 bases and J dropped 4 bases, with 10 bases sitting between them. DNA of the CDR3: TGTGCCAGCAGCTATGTAGAGGCAGATACGCAGTATTTT. Translated, it gives CASSYVEADTQYF.

V gene TRBV19 combines with J gene TRBJ2-7, with 15 bases matching TRBD2. V dropped 1 base and J dropped 0; count of bases not matched to a gene: 13. The CDR3 covers 21 residues. Germline V CDR1 and CDR2: LNHDA, SQIVND (reference sequence). The CDR3 DNA reads TGTGCCAGTAGTATAGCTTGGACTAGCGGGAGGGCCTTCTCGGACTCCTACGAGCAGTACTTC. Translated, it gives CASSIAWTSGRAFSDSYEQYF.

The table lists this clone with a count of one. This chain joins TRBV29-1 and TRBJ1-1; the D is unclear. The V end lost 7 bases, the J end lost 4 bases, and 16 bases lay between the germline ends. The germline V gene has CDR1 SQVTM and CDR2 ANQGSEA. CDR3 length: 13 residues. The CDR3 DNA reads TGCAGCGGACGTTCGGTCGGCGGCACTGAAGCTTTCTTT. It codes for CSGRSVGGTEAFF.

This clone was seen a few times. The chain couples TRBV25-1 to TRBJ2-5; 11 bases match TRBD2. Germline V gives CDR1 MGHDK, CDR2 SYGVNS. The CDR3 extends over 15 amino acids. The V segment lost 4 bases and the J segment 4 bases; nucleotides outside the gene matches: 5. DNA for the CDR3: TGTGCCAGCAGTGCCTTAGCGGGGGGGCGAGAGACCCAGTACTTC. Translation: CASSALAGGRETQYF.

This sequence joins TRBV7-6 and TRBJ2-3; TRBD2 aligns across 9 bases. This CDR3 has 16 amino acids. V lost 5 bases and J lost 3; bases outside the gene matches: 9. Germline CDR1 reads SGHVS; CDR2 reads FNYEAQ. The CDR3 protein is CASSPLPSGGTDTQYF. CDR3 DNA sequence: TGTGCCAGCAGCCCCCTCCCAAGCGGGGGGACAGATACGCAGTATTTT.

The CDR3 protein is CASSVGLSDRGSGYTF. The CDR3 DNA follows: TGTGCCAGCAGTGTGGGCTTGTCGGACAGGGGGTCTGGCTACACCTTC. The chain couples TRBV6-1 to TRBJ1-2; TRBD1 matches 10 bases. Germline V gene data show CDR1 as MNHNS and CDR2 as SASEGT. The CDR3 extends over 16 amino acids. Trimming removed 4 bases from V and 7 bases from J; junction bases left unmatched: 12.

The chain combines TRBV6-1 with TRBJ2-3, with 8 bases lining up with TRBD2. Germline CDR1 is MNHNS and CDR2 is SASEGT. The CDR3 sequence is 15 residues long. V shed 3 bases, J shed 6 bases, and the junction held 8 bases outside the gene matches. CDR3 loop: CASSDVGGRRDTQYF. The CDR3 DNA is TGTGCCAGCAGTGACGTGGGCGGGAGGAGGGATACGCAGTATTTT.

J is TRBJ1-2 and V is TRBV5-1; D gene ambiguous. Germline values: CDR1 SGHRS, CDR2 YFSETQ. The CDR3 runs 13 residues. V shed 2 bases and J shed 2 bases, with 7 bases lying between them. The CDR3: CASSFNSNYGYTF. In DNA form, the CDR3 reads TGCGCCAGCAGCTTTAACAGCAACTATGGCTACACCTTC.

The chain has TRBV23-1 and TRBJ2-1, with 8 bases fitting TRBD2. TRBV23-1 is placed among ORFs of uncertain function. CDR3 length equals 17 residues. The junction had 10 bases not matched to a gene; V was cut back by 3 bases and J by 3 bases. The CDR3 nucleotides read TGCGCCAGCAGTCACCCGGGGGGGCTTTGCTGCTACAATGAGCAGTTCTTC. It specifies CASSHPGGLCCYNEQFF.

V and J are TRBV10-1 and TRBJ1-3; 9 positions match TRBD1. V was clipped by 6 bases and J by 0 bases; unmatched bases: 3. This CDR3 spans 15 amino acids. Germline-derived CDR1 and CDR2 are WNHNN and SYGVQD (reference sequence). CDR3 DNA: TGCGCCAGCAGGAGGGACAGGGCCTCTGGAAACACCATATATTTT. Protein product: CASRRDRASGNTIYF.

On this clone: The same CDR3 can be traced to other DNA sequences in this sample. The chain uses TRBV10-3 and TRBJ1-2, with 8 bases aligning to TRBD1. The length of the CDR3 is 13 residues. The germline V gene has CDR1 ENHRY and CDR2 SYGVKD. Trimming cost V 9 bases and J 8 bases; bases outside gene matches: 11. The CDR3 DNA reads as TGTGCCATTAGGGAAACAGGGGGAGAAGGCTACACCTTC. This sequence encodes CAIRETGGEGYTF.

V is TRBV4-1 and J is TRBJ1-1; unclear D gene. Per germline, CDR1 MGHRA and CDR2 YSYEKL. There are 13 residues in the CDR3. Trimming stripped 8 bases from V and 1 base from J, with 11 bases between. The DNA of the CDR3 is TGCGCCAGCGAGATTAGAGAGAACACTGAAGCTTTCTTT. Encoded protein: CASEIRENTEAFF.

CDR3 sequence: CATQVYGQLGGYTF. The CDR3 DNA reads as TGTGCCACCCAGGTTTACGGCCAGCTTGGCGGCTACACCTTC. This chain joins TRBV10-3 and TRBJ1-2; D not certain. The V and J ends lost 10 bases and 8 bases respectively, with 23 bases between them. CDR1 and CDR2 from the germline V gene are ENHRY and SYGVKD. This CDR3 comprises 14 residues.

V gene TRBV19 combines with J gene TRBJ2-3, with 9 bases fitting TRBD2. V lost 7 bases to trimming and J lost 4 bases; unmatched junction nucleotides: 9. The CDR3 has 15 amino acids. The germline V gene encodes CDR1 LNHDA and CDR2 SQIVND (reference sequence). The CDR3 nucleotides are TGTGCCAGTACCCGAGGCGGGGGGGCCTCAGATACGCAGTATTTT. This codes for CASTRGGGASDTQYF.

This chain's CDR3 is CATSTPGQGEKLFF. In DNA form, the CDR3 reads TGTGCCACCAGCACACCGGGACAGGGTGAAAAACTGTTTTTT. The chain uses TRBV15 and TRBJ1-4; 9 bases match TRBD1. CDR3 length: 14 amino acids. V lost 4 bases to trimming and J lost 7 bases; unmatched junction nucleotides: 4. Germline CDR1 LNHNV, CDR2 YYDKDF (reference sequence).

The chain is built from TRBV29-1 and TRBJ1-2, with D unresolved. The germline V gene has CDR1 SQVTM and CDR2 ANQGSEA. Trimming cost V 1 base and J 4 bases, with 13 bases left between them. The CDR3 is made up of 14 amino acids. DNA for the CDR3: TGCAGCGTTGAAGGGCAGGTCTTCCCCTATGGCTACACCTTC. Its translation is CSVEGQVFPYGYTF.

Only one count was recorded for this clone. This rearrangement joins TRBV19 to TRBJ1-1, with 7 bases fitting TRBD1. The CDR3 covers 14 residues. The V gene's germline CDR1 is LNHDA and CDR2 SQIVND (reference sequence). Losses at the gene ends were 5 bases for V and 3 bases for J; bases not matched to a gene: 6. As DNA, the CDR3 is TGTGCCAGTAGTTTCGGACAGGAATACACTGAAGCTTTCTTT. This encodes CASSFGQEYTEAFF.